This T cell receptor (beta chain) is from a study of OX40 agonist ivuxolimab in advanced cancers. Across the whole study: Melanoma, hepatocellular carcinoma, head and neck or renal cell cancer occurred in dose-escalation patients. Partial responses occurred in Three dose-escalation patients, one with hepatocellular carcinoma and two with cutaneous melanoma.

Drawing of blood for sampling happened at baseline, at cycle 4 day 1, and at cycle 7 day 1. This clone has just one count. Its specificity is unknown. Clones were sequenced by immunoSEQ multiplex PCR, and TCRdb holds only the in-frame ones, with some missing. Among more than 65,000 clones listed, about 88% were seen once. The study, taken as a whole, reports: Some nonresponders also had low normalized T-cell clonal expansion.

The starting material was CD4+ or CD8+ T cells sorted from blood, obtained in a trial of the OX40 agonist ivuxolimab. This clonotype was sampled from an adult with an advanced solid tumor such as melanoma, head and neck, liver or kidney cancer.

The CDR3 loop is CASSLLGSGRVGEQYF. The CDR3 bases are TGTGCCAGCAGCTTATTAGGGAGCGGGAGGGTAGGCGAGCAGTACTTC. The rearrangement uses TRBV7-9 and TRBJ2-7; 10 bases match TRBD2. The length of the CDR3 is 16 residues. Germline V gene data show CDR1 as SEHNR and CDR2 as FQNEAQ (reference sequence). Trimming cost V 2 bases and J 6 bases; bases outside gene matches: 10.